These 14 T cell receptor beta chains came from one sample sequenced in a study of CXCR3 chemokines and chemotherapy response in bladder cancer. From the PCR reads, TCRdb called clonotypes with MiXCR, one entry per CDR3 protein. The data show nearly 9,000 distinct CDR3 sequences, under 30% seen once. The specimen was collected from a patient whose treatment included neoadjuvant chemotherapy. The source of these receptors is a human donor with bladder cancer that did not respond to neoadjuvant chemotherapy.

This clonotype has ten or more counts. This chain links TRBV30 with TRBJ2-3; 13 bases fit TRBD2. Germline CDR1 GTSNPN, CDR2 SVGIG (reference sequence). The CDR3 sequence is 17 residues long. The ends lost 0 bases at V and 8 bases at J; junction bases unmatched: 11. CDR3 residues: CAWSVGTSGAAGSTQYF. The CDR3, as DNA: TGTGCCTGGAGTGTGGGGACTAGCGGGGCTGCAGGCAGTACGCAGTATTTT.

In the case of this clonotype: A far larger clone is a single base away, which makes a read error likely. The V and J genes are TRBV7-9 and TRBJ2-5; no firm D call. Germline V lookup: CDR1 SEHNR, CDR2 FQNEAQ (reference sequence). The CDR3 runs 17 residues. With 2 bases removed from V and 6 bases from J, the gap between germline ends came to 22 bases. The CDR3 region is CASSLIFQVAPAQTQYF. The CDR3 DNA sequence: TGTGCCAGCAGCTTAATTTTTCAGGTGGCTCCCGCACAGACCCAGTACTTC.

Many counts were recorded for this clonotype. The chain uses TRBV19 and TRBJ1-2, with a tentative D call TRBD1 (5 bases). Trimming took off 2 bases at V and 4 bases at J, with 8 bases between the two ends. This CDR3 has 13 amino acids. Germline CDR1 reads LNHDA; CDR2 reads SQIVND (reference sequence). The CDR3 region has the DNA TGTGCCAGTAGTATATCGGGGGGCTATGGCTACACCTTC. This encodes CASSISGGYGYTF.

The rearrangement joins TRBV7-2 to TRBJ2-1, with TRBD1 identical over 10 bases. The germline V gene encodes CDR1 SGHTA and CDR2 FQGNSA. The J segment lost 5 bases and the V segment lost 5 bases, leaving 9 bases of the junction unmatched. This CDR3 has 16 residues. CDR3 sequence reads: CASSAPGTGDHNEQFF. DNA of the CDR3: TGTGCCAGCAGCGCCCCCGGGACAGGGGACCACAATGAGCAGTTCTTC.

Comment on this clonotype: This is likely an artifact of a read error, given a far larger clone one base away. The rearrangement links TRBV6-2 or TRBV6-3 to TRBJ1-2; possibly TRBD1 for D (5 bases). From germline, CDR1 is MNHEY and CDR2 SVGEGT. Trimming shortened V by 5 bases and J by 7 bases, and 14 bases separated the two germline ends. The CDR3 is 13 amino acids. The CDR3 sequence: CASSGAGRSGYTF. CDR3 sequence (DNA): TGTGCCAGCAGTGGAGCGGGGCGTAGTGGCTACACCTTC.

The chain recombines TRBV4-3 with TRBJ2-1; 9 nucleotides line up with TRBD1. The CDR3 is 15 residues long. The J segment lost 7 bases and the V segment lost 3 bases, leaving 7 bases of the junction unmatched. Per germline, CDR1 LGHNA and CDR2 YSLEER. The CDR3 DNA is TGCGCCAGCAGCCACGGGGACAGGGTGGGGAATGAGCAGTTCTTC. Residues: CASSHGDRVGNEQFF.

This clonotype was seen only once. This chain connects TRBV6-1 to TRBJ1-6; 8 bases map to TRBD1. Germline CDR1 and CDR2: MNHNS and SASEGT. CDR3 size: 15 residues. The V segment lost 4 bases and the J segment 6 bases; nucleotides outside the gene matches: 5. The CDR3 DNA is TGTGCCAGCAGTGCCCGGGACAGGCCTAATTCACCCCTCCACTTT. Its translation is CASSARDRPNSPLHF.

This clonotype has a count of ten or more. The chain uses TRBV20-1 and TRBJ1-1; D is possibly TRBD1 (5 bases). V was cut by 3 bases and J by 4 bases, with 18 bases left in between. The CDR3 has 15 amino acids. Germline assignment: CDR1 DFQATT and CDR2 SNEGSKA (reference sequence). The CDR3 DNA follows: TGCAGTGCTAGGGGGGAGACATTTCTGGGCACTGAAGCTTTCTTT. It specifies CSARGETFLGTEAFF.

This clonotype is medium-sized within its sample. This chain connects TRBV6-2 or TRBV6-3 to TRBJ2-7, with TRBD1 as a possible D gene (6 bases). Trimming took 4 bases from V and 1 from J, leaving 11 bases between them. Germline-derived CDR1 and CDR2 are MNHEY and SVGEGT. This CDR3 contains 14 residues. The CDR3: CASSWTAPSYEQYF. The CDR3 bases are TGTGCCAGCAGTTGGACAGCACCTTCCTACGAGCAGTACTTC.

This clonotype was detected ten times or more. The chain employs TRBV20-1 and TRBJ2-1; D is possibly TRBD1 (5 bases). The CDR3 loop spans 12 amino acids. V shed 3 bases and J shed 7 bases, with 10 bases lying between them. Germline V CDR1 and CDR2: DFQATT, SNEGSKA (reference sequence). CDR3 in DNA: TGCAGTGCTAGTCCCAGGGCTAATGAGCAGTTCTTC. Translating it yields CSASPRANEQFF.

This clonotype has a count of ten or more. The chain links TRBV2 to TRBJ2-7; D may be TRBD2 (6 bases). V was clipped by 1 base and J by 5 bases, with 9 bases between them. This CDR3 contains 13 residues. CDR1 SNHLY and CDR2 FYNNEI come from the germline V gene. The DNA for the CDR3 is TGTGCCAGCAGTGAAGGGAGGGCAAACGAGCAGTACTTC. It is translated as CASSEGRANEQYF.

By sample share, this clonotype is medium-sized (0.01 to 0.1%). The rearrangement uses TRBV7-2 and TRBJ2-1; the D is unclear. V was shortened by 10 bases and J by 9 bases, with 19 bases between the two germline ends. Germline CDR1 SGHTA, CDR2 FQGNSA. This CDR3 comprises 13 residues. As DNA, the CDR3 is TGTGCCACTCAGACGAGCACAACTGGTGAGCAGTTCTTC. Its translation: CATQTSTTGEQFF. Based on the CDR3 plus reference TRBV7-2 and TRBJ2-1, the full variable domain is GAGVSQSPSNKVTEKGKDVELRCDPISGHTALYWYRQSLGQGLEFLIYFQGNSAPDKSGLPSDRFSAERTGGSVSTLTIQRTQQEDSAVYLCATQTSTTGEQFFGPGTRLTVL.

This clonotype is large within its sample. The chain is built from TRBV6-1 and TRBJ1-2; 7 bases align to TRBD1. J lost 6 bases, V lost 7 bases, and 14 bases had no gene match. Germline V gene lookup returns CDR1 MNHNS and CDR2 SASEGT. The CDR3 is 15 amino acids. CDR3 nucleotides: TGTGCCAGCACAGGGGGTTGGGGACAAGACGATGGCTACACCTTC. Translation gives CASTGGWGQDDGYTF.

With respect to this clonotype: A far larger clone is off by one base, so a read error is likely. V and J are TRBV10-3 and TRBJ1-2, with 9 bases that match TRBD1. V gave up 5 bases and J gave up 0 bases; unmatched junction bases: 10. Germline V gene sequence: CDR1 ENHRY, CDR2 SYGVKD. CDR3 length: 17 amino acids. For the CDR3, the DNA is TGTGCCATCAGTTACCCGGACAGGGGACCCGCTAACTATGGCTACACCTTC. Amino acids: CAISYPDRGPANYGYTF.